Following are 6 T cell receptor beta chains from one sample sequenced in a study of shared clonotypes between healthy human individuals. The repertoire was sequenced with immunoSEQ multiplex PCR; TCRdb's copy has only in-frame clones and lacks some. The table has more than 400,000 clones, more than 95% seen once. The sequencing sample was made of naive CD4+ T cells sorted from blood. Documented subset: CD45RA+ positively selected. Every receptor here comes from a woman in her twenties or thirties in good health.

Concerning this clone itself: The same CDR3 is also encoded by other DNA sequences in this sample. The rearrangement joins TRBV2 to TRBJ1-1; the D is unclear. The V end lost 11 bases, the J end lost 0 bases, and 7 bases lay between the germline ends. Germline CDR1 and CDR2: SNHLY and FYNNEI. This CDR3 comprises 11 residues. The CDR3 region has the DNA TGTGCCTCGAGGATGAACACTGAAGCTTTCTTT. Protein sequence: CASRMNTEAFF.

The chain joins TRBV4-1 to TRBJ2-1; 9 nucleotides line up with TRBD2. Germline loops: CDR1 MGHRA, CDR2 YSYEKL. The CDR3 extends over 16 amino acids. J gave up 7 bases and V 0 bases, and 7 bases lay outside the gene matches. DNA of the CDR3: TGCGCCAGCAGCCAAGACGTCGGGACTAGCTGGAATGAGCAGTTCTTC. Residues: CASSQDVGTSWNEQFF.

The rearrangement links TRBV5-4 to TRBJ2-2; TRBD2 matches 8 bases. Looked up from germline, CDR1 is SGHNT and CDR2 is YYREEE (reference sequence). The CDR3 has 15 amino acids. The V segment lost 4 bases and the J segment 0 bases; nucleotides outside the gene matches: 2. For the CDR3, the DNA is TGTGCCAGCAGCCCGACTAGCGCGAACACCGGGGAGCTGTTTTTT. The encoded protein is CASSPTSANTGELFF.

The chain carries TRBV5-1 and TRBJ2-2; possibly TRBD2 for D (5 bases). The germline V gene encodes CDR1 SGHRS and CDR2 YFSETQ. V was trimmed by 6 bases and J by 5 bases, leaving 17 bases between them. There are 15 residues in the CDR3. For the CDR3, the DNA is TGCGCCAGCACCACCCGGCGGGTAGAAACCGGGGAGCTGTTTTTT. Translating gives CASTTRRVETGELFF.

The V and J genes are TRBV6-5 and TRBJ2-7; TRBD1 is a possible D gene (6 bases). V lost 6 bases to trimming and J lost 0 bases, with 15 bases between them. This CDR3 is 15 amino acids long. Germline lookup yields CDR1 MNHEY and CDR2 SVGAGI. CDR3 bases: TGTGCCAGCAGGGACACAGGGTTTTTCTCCTACGAGCAGTACTTC. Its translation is CASRDTGFFSYEQYF.

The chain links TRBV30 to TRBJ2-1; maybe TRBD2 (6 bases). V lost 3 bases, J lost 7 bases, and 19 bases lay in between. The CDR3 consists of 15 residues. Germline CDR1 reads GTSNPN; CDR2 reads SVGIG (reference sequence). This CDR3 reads CAWRLGTPSRNEQFF. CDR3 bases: TGTGCCTGGAGGCTAGGGACTCCAAGTCGGAATGAGCAGTTCTTC.